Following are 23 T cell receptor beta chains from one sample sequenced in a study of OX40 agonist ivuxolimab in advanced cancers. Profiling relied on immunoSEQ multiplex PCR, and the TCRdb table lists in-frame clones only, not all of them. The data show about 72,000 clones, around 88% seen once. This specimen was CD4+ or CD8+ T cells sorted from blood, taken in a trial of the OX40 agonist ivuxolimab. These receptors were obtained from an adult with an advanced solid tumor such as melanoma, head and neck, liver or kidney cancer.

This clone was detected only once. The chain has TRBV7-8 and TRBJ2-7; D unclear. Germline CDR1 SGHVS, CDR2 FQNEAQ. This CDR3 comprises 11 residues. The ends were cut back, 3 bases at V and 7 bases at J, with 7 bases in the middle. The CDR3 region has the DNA TGTGCCAGCAGCTTCGACCGTGAGCAGTACTTC. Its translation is CASSFDREQYF.

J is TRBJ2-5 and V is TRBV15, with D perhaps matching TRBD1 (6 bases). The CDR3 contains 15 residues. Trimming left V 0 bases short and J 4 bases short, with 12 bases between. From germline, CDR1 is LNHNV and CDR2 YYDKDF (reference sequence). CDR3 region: CATSRDIRGGETQYF. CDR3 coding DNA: TGTGCCACCAGCAGAGATATCAGGGGTGGAGAGACCCAGTACTTC.

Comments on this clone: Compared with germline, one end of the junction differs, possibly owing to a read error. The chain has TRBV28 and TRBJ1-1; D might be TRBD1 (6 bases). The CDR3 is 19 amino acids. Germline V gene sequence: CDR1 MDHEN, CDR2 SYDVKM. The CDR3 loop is CASSLLWGGLSGANAEAFF. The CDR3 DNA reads TGTGCCAGCAGTTTATTATGGGGGGGACTTTCAGGGGCGAACGCTGAAGCTTTCTTT.

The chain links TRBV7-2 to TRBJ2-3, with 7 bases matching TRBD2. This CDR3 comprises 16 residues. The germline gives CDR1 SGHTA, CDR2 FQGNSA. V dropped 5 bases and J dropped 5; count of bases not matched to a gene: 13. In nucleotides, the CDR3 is TGTGCCAGCAGCCGATACTTTAGCGGGCTTCTAGATACGCAGTATTTT. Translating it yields CASSRYFSGLLDTQYF.

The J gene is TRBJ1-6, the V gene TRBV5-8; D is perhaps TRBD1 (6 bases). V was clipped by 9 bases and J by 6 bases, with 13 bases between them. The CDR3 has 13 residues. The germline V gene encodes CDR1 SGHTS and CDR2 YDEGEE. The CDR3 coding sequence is TGTGCCACCAGGACAGCTATTAATTCACCCCTCCACTTT. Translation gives CATRTAINSPLHF.

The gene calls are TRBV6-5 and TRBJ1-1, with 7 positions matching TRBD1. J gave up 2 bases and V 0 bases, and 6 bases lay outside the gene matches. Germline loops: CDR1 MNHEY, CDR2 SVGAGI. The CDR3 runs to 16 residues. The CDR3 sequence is CASSYSPAGGNTEAFF. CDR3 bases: TGTGCCAGCAGTTACTCCCCCGCAGGGGGAAACACTGAAGCTTTCTTT.

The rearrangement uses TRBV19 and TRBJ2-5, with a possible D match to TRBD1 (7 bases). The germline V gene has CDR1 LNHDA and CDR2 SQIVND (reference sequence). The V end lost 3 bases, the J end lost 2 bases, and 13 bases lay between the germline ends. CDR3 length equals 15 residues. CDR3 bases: TGTGCCAGTAGTATCCGCAGGGGGGCTCAAGAGACCCAGTACTTC. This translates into CASSIRRGAQETQYF. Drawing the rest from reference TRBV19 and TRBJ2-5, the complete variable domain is DGGITQSPKYLFRKEGQNVTLSCEQNLNHDAMYWYRQDPGQGLRLIYYSQIVNDFQKGDIAEGYSVSREKKESFPLTVTSAQKNPTAFYLCASSIRRGAQETQYFGPGTRLLVL.

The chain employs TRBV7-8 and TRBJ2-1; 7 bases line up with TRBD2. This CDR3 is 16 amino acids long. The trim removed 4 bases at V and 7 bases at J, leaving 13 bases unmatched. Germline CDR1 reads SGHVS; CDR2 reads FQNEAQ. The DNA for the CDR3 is TGTGCCAGCAGCTGGCTAGGCACTAGCGCTTGGAATGAGCAGTTCTTC. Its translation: CASSWLGTSAWNEQFF.

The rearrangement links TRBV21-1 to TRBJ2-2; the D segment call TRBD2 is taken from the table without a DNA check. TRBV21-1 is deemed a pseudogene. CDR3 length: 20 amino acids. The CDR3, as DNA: TGTGCCAGCAGCAAATCCTGTGTGGTAGCGGGGGGGCGGATCACCGGGGAGCTGTTTTTT. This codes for CASSKSCVVAGGRITGELFF.

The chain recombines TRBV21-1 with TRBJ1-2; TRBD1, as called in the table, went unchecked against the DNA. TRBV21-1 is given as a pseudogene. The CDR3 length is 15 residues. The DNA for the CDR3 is TGTGCCAGCAGCAACACGACAGGGGGCAGGAATGGCTACACCTTC. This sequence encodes CASSNTTGGRNGYTF.

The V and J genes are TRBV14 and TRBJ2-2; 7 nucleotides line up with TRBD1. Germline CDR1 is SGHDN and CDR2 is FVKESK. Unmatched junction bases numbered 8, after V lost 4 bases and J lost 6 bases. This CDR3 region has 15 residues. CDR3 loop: CASSRITGVPGELFF. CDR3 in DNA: TGTGCCAGCAGCCGAATTACAGGGGTGCCCGGGGAGCTGTTTTTT.

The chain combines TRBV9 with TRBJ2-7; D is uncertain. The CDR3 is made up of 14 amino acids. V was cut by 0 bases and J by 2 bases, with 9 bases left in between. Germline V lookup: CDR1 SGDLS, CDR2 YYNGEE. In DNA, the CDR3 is TGTGCCAGCAGCGTAGATCGGTCCGCCTACGAGCAGTACTTC. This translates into CASSVDRSAYEQYF.

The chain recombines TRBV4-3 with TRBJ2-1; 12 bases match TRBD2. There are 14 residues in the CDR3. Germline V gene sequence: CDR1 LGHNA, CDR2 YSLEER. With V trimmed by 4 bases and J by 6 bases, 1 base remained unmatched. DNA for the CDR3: TGCGCCAGCAGCCCTAGCGGGGGGGTCAATGAGCAGTTCTTC. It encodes CASSPSGGVNEQFF.

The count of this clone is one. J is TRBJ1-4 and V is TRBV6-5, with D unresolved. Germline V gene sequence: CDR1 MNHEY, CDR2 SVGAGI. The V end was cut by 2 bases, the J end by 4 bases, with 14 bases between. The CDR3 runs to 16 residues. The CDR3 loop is CASSYAPTVYNEKLFF. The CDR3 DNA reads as TGTGCCAGCAGTTACGCACCGACGGTTTATAATGAAAAACTGTTTTTT.

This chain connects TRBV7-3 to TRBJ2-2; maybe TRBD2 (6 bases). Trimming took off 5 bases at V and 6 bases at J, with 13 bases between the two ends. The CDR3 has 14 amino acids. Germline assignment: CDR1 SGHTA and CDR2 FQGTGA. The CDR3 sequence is CASSRSSDAGELFF. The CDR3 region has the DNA TGTGCCAGCAGCCGTTCTAGCGACGCCGGGGAGCTGTTTTTT.

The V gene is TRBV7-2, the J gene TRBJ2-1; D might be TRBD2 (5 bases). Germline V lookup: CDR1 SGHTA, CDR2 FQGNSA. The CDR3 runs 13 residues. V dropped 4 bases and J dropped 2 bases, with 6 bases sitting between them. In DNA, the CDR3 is TGTGCCAGCAGCTCCGGGGCCTACAATGAGCAGTTCTTC. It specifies CASSSGAYNEQFF.

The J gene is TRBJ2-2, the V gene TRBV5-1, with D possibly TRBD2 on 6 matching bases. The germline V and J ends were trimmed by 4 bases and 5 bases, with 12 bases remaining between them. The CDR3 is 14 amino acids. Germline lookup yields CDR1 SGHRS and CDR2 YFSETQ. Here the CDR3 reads CASSIGTPTGELFF. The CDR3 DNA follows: TGCGCCAGCAGCATAGGGACTCCAACCGGGGAGCTGTTTTTT.

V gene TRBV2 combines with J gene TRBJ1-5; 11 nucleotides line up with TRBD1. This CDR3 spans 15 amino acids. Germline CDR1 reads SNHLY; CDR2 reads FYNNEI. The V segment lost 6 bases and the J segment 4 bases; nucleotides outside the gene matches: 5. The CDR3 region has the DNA TGTGCCAGCAGATTAGGGACAGGGGGAAATCAGCCCCAGCATTTT. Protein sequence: CASRLGTGGNQPQHF.

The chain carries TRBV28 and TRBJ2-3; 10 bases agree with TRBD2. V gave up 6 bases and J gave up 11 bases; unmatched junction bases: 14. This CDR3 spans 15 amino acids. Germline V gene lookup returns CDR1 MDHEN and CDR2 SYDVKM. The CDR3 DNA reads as TGTGCCAGCAGAGGTGGAGCGGGAGGGCCCTTCGGGCAGTATTTT. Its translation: CASRGGAGGPFGQYF.

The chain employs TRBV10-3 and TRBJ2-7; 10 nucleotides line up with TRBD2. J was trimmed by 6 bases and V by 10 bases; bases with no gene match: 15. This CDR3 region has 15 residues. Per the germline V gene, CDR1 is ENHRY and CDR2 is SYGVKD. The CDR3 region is CASKSGLAGAGEQYF. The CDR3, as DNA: TGTGCCAGCAAATCGGGGCTAGCGGGAGCCGGCGAGCAGTACTTC.

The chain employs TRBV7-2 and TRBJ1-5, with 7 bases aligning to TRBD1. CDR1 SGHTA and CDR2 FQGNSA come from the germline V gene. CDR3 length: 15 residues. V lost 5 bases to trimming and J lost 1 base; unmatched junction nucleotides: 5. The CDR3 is CASSLQGRSNQPQHF. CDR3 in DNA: TGTGCCAGCAGCCTACAGGGGCGAAGCAATCAGCCCCAGCATTTT.

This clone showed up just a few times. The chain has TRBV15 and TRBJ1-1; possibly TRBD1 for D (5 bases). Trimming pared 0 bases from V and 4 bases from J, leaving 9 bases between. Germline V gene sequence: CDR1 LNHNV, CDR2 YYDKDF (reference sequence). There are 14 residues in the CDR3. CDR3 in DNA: TGTGCCACCAGCAGAGACCCAGGGATCACTGAAGCTTTCTTT. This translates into CATSRDPGITEAFF.

Here the CDR3 reads CASSERGMISPLHF. CDR3 DNA sequence: TGTGCCAGCAGTGAAAGGGGGATGATTTCACCCCTCCACTTT. The V and J genes are TRBV2 and TRBJ1-6, with D possibly being TRBD1 (6 bases). Germline CDR1 is SNHLY and CDR2 is FYNNEI. Trimming shortened V by 2 bases and J by 9 bases, and 11 bases separated the two germline ends. The CDR3 contains 14 residues.